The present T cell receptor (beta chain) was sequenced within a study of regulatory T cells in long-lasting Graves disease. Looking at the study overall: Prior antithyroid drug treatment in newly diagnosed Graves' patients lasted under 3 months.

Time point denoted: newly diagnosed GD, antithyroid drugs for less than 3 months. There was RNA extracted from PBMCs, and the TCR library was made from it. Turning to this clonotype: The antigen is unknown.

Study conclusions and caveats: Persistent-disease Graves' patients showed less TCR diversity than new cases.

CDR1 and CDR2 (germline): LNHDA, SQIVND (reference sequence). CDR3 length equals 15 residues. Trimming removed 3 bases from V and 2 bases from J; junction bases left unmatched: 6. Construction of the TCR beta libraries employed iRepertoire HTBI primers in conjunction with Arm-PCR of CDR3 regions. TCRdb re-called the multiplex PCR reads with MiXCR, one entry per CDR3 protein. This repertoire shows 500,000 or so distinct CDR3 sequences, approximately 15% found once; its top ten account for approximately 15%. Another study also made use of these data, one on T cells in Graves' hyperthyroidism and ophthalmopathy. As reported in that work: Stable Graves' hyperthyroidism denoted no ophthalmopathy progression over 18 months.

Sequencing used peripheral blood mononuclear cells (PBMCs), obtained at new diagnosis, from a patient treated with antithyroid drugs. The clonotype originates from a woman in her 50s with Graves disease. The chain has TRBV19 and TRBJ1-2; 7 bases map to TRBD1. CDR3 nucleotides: TGTGCCAGTAGTATTGGTGGGACAGAGAACTATGGCTACACCTTC. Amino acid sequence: CASSIGGTENYGYTF.